This entry concerns a single T cell receptor beta chain. Which antigen it targets is not known. No base qualities exist here, and no much larger clone lies one base off it. The entire amount of isolated RNA was reverse transcribed using the High Capacity cDNA Reverse Transcription Kit, so the sequenced TCRB transcripts were expressed ones. Deep immunoSEQ sequencing was performed on naive, central memory and regulatory T cell samples, with an average of about 3.6 million total reads per sample. After sorted cells were lysed in RLT buffer, RNA was extracted with DNase-treated RNeasy Micro or Mini kits, with the choice depending on cell number. Each cell subset was processed separately to prevent cross-contamination, with patient and healthy donor samples processed together. The immunoSEQ multiplex PCR was used to amplify TCRB sequences from cDNA, generating 87-bp fragments that spanned the CDR3 region. Amplicons were sequenced on the Illumina HiSeq platform. On the study's bioinformatics: Synthetic template baselines were used to correct PCR bias computationally, reads within Hamming distance 2 were collapsed, and singletons that could not be merged were discarded. Reads were aligned against IMGT so that V, D and J genes, CDR3 length and insertions or deletions at six rearrangement sites could be assigned. Within each subset, clonotype counts were normalized to sorted cell number, after which true diversity and Gini coefficients were computed with the tcR R package. The overlap coefficient, calculated on TCRB nucleotide sequences, was used to measure repertoire sharing. Out-of-frame TCRB sequences from naive cells were analyzed as a proxy for the pre-selection repertoire. Sourced from immuneACCESS, this table was stored by TCRdb with only in-frame sequences that have V and J called. A share of the clones is absent; for the studies checked, an unresolved V gene accounts for under half, and the remainder has no known explanation. V, J and clone size derive from that table, while D and trimming were established from the DNA sequence. The sample table holds 200,000 to 250,000 clones, of which approximately 13% were seen once. The ten largest clones take up approximately 0.018% of the sample.

This entry belongs to a study of beta chain features in type 1 diabetes (dated by TCRdb to 2016 to 2018). Concerning the study at large: Mean age, gender distribution, total cell number and subset yield did not differ between patients and healthy donors. A total of about 110,000,000 sorted cells were examined across all samples, and a strong correlation was observed between cell number per subset and RNA yield. The study compared TCRB repertoires of sorted circulating CD4+ T cell subsets between recently diagnosed type 1 diabetes patients and matched healthy donors. Whereas all 30 or so donors provided naive and central memory subsets, regulatory and stem cell-like memory subsets were isolated from just 8 patients and about 8 healthy donors.

Overall study outcomes, separate from this receptor: Because cDNA was sequenced instead of genomic DNA, highly expressing activated cells could be over-represented, though the groups showed no difference in activation or CD3 levels. Shorter templates might have been favored by PCR, but patient and control samples were amplified and corrected together, so both groups would have been affected equally by any skew. At VDJ recombination sites, patients with type 1 diabetes made fewer insertions and deleted more nucleotides, a pattern implying thymic rearrangement abnormalities. Type 1 diabetes patients showed a moderate but significant shortening of TCRB CDR3 length in all four CD4+ subsets. HLA sub-analyses involved small numbers of individuals, so any influence of HLA type on TCRB rearrangement remained unresolved. Naive, central memory and regulatory TCRB repertoires appeared more similar among patients than among healthy donors.

V is pruned by 4 bases and J by 6 bases, leaving 7 bases of the junction without a gene match. The cysteine opens and the phenylalanine closes a CDR3 of 15 amino acids. The sequence is cut down to CDR3 DNA, 45 bases in frame from base 1. For CDR1 and CDR2, the germline V gene lists KGHSH and LQKENI. From each donor, a single peripheral blood sample of approximately 120 mL on average was drawn into heparinised tubes. A BD FACSAria II was used to sort naive, central memory, regulatory and stem cell-like memory CD4+ T cells with a panel that included CD45RO, CCR7, CD25, CD127, CD95 and CD27. A purity above 98% was achieved for all sorted populations. PBMCs were isolated immediately by Lymphoprep density gradient centrifugation and stained directly without culture. Samples were stained and sorted in pairs, with one healthy donor and one patient per experiment, so that batch effects were minimized.

This receptor was identified in a man in his thirties or forties with type 1 diabetes. The sequenced material came from naive CD4+ T cells from blood. Reading the label with the study, this specimen's cell subset or site is: true naive CD4+ T cells. The sequence joins TRBV18 to TRBJ2-5, and TRBD1 matches 11 of the central bases. The encoded CDR3 is CASSQRTGGEKTQYF. Here is the DNA: TGTGCCAGCTCACAGCGGACAGGGGGCGAAAAGACCCAGTACTTC.